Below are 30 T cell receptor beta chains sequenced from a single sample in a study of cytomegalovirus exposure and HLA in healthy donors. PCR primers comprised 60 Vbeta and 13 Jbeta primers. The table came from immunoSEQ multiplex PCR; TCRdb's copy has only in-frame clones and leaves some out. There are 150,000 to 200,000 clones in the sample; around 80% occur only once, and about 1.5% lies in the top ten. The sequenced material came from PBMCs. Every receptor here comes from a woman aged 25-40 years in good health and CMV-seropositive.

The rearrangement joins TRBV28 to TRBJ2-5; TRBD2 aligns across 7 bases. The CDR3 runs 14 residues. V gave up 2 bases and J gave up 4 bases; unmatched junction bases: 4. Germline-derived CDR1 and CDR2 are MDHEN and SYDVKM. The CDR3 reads CASSLRLAGETQYF. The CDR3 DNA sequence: TGTGCCAGCAGTTTACGACTAGCTGGAGAGACCCAGTACTTC.

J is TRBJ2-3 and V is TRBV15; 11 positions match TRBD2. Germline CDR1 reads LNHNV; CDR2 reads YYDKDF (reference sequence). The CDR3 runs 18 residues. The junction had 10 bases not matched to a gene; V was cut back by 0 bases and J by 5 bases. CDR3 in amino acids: CATSREKVLAGVKDTQYF. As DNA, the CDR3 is TGTGCCACCAGCAGAGAAAAAGTACTAGCGGGAGTAAAAGATACGCAGTATTTT.

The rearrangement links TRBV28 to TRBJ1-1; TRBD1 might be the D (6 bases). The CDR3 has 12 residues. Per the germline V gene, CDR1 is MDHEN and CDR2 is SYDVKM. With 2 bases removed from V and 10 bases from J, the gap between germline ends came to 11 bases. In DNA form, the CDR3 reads TGTGCCAGCAGTTTAGAGGGGGTGGGAGCTTTCTTT. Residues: CASSLEGVGAFF.

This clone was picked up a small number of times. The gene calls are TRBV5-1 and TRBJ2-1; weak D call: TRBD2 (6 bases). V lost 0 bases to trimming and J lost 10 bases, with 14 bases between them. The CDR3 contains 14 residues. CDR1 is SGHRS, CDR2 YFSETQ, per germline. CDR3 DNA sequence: TGCGCCAGCAGCTTGGGGACTAAGGGCTGGGAGCAGTTCTTC. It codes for CASSLGTKGWEQFF.

DNA for the CDR3: TGTGCCAGCAGTTTAGGGGCAGGGGGCGGGAAGACCCAGTACTTC. This sequence encodes CASSLGAGGGKTQYF. The V gene is TRBV27, the J gene TRBJ2-5; 8 bases are shared with TRBD1. The ends lost 2 bases at V and 6 bases at J; junction bases unmatched: 8. The CDR3 runs to 15 residues. Germline values: CDR1 MNHEY, CDR2 SMNVEV (reference sequence).

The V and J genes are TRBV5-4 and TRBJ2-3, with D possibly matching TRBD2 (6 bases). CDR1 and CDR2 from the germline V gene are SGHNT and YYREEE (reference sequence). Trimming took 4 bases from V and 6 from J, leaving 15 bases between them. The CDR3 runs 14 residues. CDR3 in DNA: TGTGCCAGCAGCATGGCTAGCGAGGTGGATACGCAGTATTTT. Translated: CASSMASEVDTQYF.

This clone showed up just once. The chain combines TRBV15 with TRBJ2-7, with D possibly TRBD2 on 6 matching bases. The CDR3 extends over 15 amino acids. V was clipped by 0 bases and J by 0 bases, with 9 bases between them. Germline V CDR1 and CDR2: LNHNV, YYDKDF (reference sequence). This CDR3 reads CATSREGGLSYEQYF. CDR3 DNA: TGTGCCACCAGCAGAGAGGGGGGTCTCTCCTACGAGCAGTACTTC.

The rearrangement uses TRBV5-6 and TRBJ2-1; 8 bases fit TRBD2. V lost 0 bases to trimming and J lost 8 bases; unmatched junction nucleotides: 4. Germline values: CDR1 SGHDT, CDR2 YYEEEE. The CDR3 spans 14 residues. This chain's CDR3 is CASSLALAGDEQFF. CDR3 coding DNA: TGTGCCAGCAGCTTGGCCCTAGCGGGCGATGAGCAGTTCTTC.

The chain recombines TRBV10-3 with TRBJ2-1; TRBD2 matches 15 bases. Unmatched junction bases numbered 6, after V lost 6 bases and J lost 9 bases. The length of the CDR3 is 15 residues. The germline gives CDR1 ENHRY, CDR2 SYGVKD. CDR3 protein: CAISGLAGGPGEQFF. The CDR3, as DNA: TGTGCCATCAGCGGACTAGCGGGAGGGCCGGGTGAGCAGTTCTTC.

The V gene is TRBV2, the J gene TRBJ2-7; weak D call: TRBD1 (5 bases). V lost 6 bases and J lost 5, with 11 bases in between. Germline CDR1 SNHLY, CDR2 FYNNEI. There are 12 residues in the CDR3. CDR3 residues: CASRDQGNEQYF. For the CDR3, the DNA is TGTGCCAGCAGAGACCAGGGAAACGAGCAGTACTTC.

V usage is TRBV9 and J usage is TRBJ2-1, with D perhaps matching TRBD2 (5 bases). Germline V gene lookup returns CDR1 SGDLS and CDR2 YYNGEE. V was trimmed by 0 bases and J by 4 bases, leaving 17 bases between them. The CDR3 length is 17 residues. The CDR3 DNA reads TGTGCCAGCAGCGTAGAGGTCGGGGTGGGAGCTTACAATGAGCAGTTCTTC. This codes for CASSVEVGVGAYNEQFF.

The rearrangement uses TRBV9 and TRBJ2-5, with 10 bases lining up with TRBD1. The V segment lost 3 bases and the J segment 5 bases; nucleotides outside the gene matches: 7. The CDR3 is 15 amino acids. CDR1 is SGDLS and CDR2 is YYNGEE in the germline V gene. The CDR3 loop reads CASSDRDRGRETQYF. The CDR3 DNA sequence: TGTGCCAGCAGCGACCGGGACAGGGGAAGGGAGACCCAGTACTTC.

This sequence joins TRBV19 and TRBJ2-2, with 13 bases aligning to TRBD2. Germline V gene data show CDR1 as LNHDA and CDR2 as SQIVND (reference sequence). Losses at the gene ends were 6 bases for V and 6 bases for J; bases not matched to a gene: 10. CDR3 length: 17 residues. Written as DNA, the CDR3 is TGTGCCAGTAGAAATGTCCGGACTAGCGGGAGCCCCGGGGAGCTGTTTTTT. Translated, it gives CASRNVRTSGSPGELFF.

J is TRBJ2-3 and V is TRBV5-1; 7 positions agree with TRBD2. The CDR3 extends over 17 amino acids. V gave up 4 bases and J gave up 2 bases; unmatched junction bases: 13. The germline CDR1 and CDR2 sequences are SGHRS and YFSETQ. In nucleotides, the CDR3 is TGCGCCAGCAGCATGGTGACTAGCCCAACCCTCACAGATACGCAGTATTTT. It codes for CASSMVTSPTLTDTQYF.

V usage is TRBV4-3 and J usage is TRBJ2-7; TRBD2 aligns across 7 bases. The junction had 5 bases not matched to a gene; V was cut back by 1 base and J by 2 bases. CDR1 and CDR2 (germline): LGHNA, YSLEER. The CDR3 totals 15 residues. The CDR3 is CASSQGASGPYEQYF. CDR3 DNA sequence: TGCGCCAGCAGCCAAGGGGCTAGCGGACCCTACGAGCAGTACTTC.

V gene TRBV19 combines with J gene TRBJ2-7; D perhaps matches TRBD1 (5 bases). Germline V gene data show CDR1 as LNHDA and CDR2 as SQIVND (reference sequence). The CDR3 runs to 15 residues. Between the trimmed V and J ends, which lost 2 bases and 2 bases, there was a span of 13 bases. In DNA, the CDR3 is TGTGCCAGTAGTATATCAGGGCAGTTACCCTACGAGCAGTACTTC. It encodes CASSISGQLPYEQYF.

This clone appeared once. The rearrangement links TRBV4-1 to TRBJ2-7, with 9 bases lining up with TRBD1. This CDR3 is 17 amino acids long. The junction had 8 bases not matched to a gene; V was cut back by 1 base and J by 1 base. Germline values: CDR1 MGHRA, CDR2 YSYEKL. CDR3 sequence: CASSQAPIGTGSYEQYF. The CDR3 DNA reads TGCGCCAGCAGCCAAGCTCCCATTGGGACAGGGTCCTACGAGCAGTACTTC.

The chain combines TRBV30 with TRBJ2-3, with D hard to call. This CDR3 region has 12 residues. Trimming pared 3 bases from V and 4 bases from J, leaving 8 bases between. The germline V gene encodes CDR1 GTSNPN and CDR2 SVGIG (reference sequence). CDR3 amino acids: CAWSRTADTQYF. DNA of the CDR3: TGTGCCTGGAGCCGTACGGCAGATACGCAGTATTTT.

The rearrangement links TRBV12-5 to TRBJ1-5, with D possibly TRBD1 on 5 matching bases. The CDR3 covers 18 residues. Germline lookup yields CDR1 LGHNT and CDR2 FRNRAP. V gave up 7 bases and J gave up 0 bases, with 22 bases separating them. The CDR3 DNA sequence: TGTGCTAGTGATGTAGGGGTTTACTCGCCTAATAGCAATCAGCCCCAGCATTTT. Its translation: CASDVGVYSPNSNQPQHF.

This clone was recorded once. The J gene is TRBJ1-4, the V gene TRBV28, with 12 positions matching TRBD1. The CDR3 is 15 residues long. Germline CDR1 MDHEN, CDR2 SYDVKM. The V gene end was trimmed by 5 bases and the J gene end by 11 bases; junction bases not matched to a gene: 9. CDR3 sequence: CASSPPGTGGAKLFF. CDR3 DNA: TGTGCCAGCAGTCCCCCCGGGACAGGGGGCGCCAAACTGTTTTTT. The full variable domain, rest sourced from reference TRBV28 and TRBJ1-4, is DVKVTQSSRYLVKRTGEKVFLECVQDMDHENMFWYRQDPGLGLRLIYFSYDVKMKEKGDIPEGYSVSREKKERFSLILESASTNQTSMYLCASSPPGTGGAKLFFGSGTQLSVL.

CDR3 in amino acids: CASSLVAGEQYF. The CDR3 nucleotides read TGTGCCAGCAGCTTAGTGGCGGGGGAGCAGTACTTC. The rearrangement uses TRBV11-3 and TRBJ2-7, with a weak D call TRBD2 (6 bases). The CDR3 is made up of 12 amino acids. CDR1 is SGHNT, CDR2 YENEEA, per germline. V was trimmed by 1 base and J by 7 bases, leaving 8 bases between them.

CDR3 nucleotide sequence: TGTGCCAGCAGGGGACAGAACAATCAGCCCCAGCATTTT. Amino acid sequence: CASRGQNNQPQHF. The chain carries TRBV27 and TRBJ1-5; 7 nucleotides match TRBD1. Germline lookup yields CDR1 MNHEY and CDR2 SMNVEV (reference sequence). The CDR3 runs 13 residues. V was pared by 6 bases and J by 3 bases, with 2 bases of the junction left unmatched.

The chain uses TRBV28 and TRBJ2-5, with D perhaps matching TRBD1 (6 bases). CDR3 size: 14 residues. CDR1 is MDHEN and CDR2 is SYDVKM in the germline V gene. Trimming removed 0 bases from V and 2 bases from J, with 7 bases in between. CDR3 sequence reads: CASSLWTGQETQYF. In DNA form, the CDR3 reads TGTGCCAGCAGTTTATGGACAGGTCAAGAGACCCAGTACTTC.

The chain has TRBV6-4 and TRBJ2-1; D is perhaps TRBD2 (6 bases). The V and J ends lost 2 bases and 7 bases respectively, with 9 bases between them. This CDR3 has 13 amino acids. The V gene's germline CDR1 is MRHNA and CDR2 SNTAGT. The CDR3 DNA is TGTGCCAGCAGTGACCTAGCGCAGAATGAGCAGTTCTTC. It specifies CASSDLAQNEQFF.

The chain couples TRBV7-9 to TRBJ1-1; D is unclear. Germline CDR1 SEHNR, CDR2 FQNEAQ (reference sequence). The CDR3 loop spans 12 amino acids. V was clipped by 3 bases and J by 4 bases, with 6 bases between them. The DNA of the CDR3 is TGTGCCAGCAGCTTGCGAGGCACTGAAGCTTTCTTT. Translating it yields CASSLRGTEAFF. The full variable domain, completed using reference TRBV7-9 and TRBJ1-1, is DTGVSQNPRHKITKRGQNVTFRCDPISEHNRLYWYRQTLGQGPEFLTYFQNEAQLEKSRLLSDRFSAERPKGSFSTLEIQRTEQGDSAMYLCASSLRGTEAFFGQGTRLTVV.

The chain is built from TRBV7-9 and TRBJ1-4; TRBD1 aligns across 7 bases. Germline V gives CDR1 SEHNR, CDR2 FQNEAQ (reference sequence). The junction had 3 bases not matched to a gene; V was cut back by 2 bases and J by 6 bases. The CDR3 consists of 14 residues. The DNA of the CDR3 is TGTGCCAGCAGCTTAAGCCAGGGGGATGAAAAACTGTTTTTT. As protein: CASSLSQGDEKLFF.

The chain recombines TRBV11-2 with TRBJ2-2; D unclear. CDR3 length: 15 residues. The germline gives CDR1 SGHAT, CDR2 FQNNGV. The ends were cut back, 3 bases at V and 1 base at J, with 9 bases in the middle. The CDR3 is CASSLRGQNTGELFF. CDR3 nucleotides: TGTGCCAGCAGCTTGAGAGGCCAGAACACCGGGGAGCTGTTTTTT.

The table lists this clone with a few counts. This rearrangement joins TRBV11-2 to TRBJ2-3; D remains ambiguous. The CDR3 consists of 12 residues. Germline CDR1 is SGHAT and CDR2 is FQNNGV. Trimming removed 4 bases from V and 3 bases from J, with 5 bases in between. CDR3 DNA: TGTGCCAGCAGCTCGAGTACAGATACGCAGTATTTT. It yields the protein CASSSSTDTQYF.

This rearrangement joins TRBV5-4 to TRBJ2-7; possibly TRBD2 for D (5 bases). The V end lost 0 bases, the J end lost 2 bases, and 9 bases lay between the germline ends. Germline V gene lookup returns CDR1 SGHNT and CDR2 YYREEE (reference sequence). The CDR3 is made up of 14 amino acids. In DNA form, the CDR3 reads TGTGCCAGCAGCTTGGAAGCGGAAGCCTACGAGCAGTACTTC. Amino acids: CASSLEAEAYEQYF.

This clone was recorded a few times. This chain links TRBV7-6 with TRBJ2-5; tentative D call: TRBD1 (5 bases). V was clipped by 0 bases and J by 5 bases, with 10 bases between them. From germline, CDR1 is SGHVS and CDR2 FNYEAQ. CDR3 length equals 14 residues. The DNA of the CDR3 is TGTGCCAGCAGCTTAGCGGGCAGGGTCGAGACCCAGTACTTC. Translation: CASSLAGRVETQYF.